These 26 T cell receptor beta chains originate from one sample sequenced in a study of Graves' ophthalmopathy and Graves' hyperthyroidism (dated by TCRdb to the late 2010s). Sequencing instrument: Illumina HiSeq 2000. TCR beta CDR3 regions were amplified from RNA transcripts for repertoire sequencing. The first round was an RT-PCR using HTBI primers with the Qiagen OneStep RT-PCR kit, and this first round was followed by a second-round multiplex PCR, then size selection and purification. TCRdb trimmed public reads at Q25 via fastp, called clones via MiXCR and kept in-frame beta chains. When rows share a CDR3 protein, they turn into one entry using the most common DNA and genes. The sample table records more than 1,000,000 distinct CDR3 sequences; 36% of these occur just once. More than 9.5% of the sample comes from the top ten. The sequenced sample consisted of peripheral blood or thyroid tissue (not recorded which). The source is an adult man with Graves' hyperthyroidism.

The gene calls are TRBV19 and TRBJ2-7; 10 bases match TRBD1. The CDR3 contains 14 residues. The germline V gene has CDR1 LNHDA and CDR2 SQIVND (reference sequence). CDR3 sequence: CASFGTGVTYEQYF. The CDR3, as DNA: TGTGCTAGTTTCGGGACAGGGGTGACCTACGAGCAGTACTTC.

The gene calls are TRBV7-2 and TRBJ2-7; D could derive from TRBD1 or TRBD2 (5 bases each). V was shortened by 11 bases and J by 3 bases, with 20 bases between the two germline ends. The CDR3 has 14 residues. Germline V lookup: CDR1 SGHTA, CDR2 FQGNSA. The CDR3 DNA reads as TGTGCCTGGAGTGGGACCGGGACCTTCTACGAGCAGTACTTC. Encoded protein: CAWSGTGTFYEQYF. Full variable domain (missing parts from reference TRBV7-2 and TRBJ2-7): GAGVSQSPSNKVTEKGKDVELRCDPISGHTALYWYRQSLGQGLEFLIYFQGNSAPDKSGLPSDRFSAERTGGSVSTLTIQRTQQEDSAVYLCAWSGTGTFYEQYFGPGTRLTVT.

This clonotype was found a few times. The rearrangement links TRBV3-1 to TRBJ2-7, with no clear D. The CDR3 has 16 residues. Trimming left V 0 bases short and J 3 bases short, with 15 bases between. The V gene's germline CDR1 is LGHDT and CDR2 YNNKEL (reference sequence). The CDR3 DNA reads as TGTGCCAGCAGCCAAGATCGGGCAGCGTCATTCTACGAGCAGTACTTC. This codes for CASSQDRAASFYEQYF.

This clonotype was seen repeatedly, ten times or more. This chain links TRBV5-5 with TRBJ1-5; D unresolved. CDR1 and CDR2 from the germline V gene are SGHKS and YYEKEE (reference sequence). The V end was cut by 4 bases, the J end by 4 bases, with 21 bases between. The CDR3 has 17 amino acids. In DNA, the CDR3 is TGTGCCAGCAGCCCCTGGCTGCAGGCGTCAGGTAATCAGCCCCAGCATTTT. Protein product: CASSPWLQASGNQPQHF. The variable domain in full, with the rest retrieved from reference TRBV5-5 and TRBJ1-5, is DAGVTQSPTHLIKTRGQQVTLRCSPISGHKSVSWYQQVLGQGPQFIFQYYEKEERGRGNFPDRFSARQFPNYSSELNVNALLLGDSALYLCASSPWLQASGNQPQHFGDGTRLSIL.

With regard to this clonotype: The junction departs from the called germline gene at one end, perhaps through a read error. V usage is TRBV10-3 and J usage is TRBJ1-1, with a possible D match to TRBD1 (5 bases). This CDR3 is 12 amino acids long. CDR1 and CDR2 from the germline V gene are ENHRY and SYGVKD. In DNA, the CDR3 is TGTGCCGGCAGTCAACCGGGGACTGAGGCTTTCTTT. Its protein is CAGSQPGTEAFF.

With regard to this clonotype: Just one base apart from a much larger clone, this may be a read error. The CDR3 DNA follows: TGTGCCGGCAGCTGGCGACAGGGGGCGATTCTCGAGCAGTACTTC. As protein: CAGSWRQGAILEQYF. The chain joins TRBV7-9 to TRBJ2-7; TRBD1 aligns across 10 bases. Germline CDR1 SEHNR, CDR2 FQNEAQ (reference sequence). This CDR3 has 15 residues.

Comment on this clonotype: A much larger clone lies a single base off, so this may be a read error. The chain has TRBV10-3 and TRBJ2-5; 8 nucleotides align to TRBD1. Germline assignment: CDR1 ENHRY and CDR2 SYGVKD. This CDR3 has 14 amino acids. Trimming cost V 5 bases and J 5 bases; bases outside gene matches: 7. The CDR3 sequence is CAISRTGSRETQYF. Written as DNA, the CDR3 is TGTGCCATCAGTCGGACAGGGTCTAGGGAGACCCAGTACTTC.

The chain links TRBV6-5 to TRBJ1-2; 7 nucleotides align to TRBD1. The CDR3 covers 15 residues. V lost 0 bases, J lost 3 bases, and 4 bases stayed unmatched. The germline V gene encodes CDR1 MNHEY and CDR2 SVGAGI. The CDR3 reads CASSYSETGHYGYTF. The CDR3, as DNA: TGTGCCAGCAGTTACTCCGAGACAGGGCACTATGGCTACACCTTC.

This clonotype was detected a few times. The CDR3: CASSRRPEVWSYEQYF. CDR3 sequence (DNA): TGTGCCAGCAGTCGCAGACCCGAGGTGTGGTCCTACGAGCAGTACTTC. This chain joins TRBV3-1 and TRBJ2-7; no clear D. This CDR3 is 16 amino acids long. V lost 6 bases and J 1 base, leaving 19 bases between the germline ends. Germline assignment: CDR1 LGHDT and CDR2 YNNKEL (reference sequence).

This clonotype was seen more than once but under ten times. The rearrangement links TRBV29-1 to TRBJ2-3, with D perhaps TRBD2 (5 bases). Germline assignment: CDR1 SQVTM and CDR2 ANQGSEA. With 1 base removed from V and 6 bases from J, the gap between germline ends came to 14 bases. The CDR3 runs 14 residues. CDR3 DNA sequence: TGCAGCGTTGAAGGGGCGGGCCCGAGGGATACGCAGTATTTT. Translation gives CSVEGAGPRDTQYF.

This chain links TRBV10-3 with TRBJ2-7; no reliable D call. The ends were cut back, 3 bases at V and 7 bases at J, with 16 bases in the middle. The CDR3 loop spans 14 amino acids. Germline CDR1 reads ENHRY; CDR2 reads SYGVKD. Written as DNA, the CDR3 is TGTGCCATCAGTGATGACTCTCTCACCGGGGAGCAGTACTTC. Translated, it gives CAISDDSLTGEQYF.

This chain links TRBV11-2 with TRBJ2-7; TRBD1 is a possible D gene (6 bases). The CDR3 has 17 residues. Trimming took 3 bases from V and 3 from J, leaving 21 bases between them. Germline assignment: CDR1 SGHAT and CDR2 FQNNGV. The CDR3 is CASSFYQGLKGNYEQYF. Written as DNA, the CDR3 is TGTGCCAGCAGCTTTTATCAGGGGTTGAAGGGGAACTACGAGCAGTACTTC.

For the CDR3, the DNA is TGTGCCAGCAGCTTGACAGGCTCAATCGATTCACCCCTCCACTTT. It specifies CASSLTGSIDSPLHF. The J gene is TRBJ1-6, the V gene TRBV5-5, with TRBD1 as a possible D gene (5 bases). The CDR3 is 15 residues long. Per germline, CDR1 SGHKS and CDR2 YYEKEE (reference sequence). V shed 1 base and J shed 8 bases, with 13 bases lying between them.

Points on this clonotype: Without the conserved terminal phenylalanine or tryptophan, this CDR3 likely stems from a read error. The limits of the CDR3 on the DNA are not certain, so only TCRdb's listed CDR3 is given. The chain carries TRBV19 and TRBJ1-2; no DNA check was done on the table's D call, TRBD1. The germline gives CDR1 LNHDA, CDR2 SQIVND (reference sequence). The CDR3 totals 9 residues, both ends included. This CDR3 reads CASTSLRDR.

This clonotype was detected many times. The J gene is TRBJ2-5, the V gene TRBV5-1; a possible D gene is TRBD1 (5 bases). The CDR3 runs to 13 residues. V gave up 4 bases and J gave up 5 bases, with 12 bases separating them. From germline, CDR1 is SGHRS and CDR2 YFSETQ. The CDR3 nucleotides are TGCGCCAGCAGCATCGAAGCAGGGGAGACCCAGTACTTC. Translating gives CASSIEAGETQYF.

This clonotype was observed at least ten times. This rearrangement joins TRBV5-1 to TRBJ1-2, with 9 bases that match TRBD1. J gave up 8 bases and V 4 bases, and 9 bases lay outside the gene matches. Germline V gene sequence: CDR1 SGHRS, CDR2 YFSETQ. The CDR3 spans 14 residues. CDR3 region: CASSAYQGQGGYTF. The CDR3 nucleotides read TGCGCCAGCAGCGCCTACCAGGGACAGGGCGGCTACACCTTC. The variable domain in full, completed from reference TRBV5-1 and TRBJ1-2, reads KAGVTQTPRYLIKTRGQQVTLSCSPISGHRSVSWYQQTPGQGLQFLFEYFSETQRNKGNFPGRFSGRQFSNSRSEMNVSTLELGDSALYLCASSAYQGQGGYTFGSGTRLTVV.

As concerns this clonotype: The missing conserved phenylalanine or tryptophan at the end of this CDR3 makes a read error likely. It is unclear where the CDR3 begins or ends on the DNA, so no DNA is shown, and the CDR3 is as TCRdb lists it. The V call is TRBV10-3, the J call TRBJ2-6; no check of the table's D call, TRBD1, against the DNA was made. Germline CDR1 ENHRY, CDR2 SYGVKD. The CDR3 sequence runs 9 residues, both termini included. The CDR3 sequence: CAISGGHPA.

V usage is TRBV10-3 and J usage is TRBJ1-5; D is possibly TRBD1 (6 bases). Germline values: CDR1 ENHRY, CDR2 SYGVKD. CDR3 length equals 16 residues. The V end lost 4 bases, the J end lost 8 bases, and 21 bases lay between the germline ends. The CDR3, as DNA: TGTGCCATCAGTGTAAGGGGGGGGACGGAAGAAAAGCCCCAGCATTTT. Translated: CAISVRGGTEEKPQHF.

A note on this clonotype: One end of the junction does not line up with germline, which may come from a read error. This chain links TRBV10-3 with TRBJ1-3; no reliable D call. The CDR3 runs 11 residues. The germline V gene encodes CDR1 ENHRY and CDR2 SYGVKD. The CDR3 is CATRNGNTTYF. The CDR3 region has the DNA TGTGCCACCAGAAATGGAAACACCACATATTTT.

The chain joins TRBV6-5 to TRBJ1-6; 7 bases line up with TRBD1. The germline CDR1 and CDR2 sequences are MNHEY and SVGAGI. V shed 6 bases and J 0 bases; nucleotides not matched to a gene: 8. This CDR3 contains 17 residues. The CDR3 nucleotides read TGTGCCAGCAGCCGGACAGGTGCGAGCTCCTATAATTCACCCCTCCACTTT. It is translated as CASSRTGASSYNSPLHF.

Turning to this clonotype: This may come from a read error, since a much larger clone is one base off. This CDR3 is CSVGPGDTEAFF. The CDR3 DNA is TGCAGCGTTGGGCCAGGGGACACTGAAGCTTTCTTT. This rearrangement joins TRBV29-1 to TRBJ1-1; possible D gene TRBD1, 6 bases. The CDR3 is 12 amino acids. The germline V gene has CDR1 SQVTM and CDR2 ANQGSEA. The V end lost 4 bases, the J end lost 3 bases, and 9 bases lay between the germline ends. The variable domain in full, with the rest retrieved from reference TRBV29-1 and TRBJ1-1, is SAVISQKPSRDICQRGTSLTIQCQVDSQVTMMFWYRQQPGQSLTLIATANQGSEATYESGFVIDKFPISRPNLTFSTLTVSNMSPEDSSIYLCSVGPGDTEAFFGQGTRLTVV.

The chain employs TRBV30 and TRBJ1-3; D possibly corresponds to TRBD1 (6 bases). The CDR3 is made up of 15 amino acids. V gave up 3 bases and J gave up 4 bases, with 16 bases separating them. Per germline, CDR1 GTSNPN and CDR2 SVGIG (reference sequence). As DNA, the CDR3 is TGTGCCTGGAGCGGCGCGGGGGGGCCCGGAAACACCATATATTTT. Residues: CAWSGAGGPGNTIYF. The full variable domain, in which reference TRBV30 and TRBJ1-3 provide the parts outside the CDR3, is SQTIHQWPATLVQPVGSPLSLECTVEGTSNPNLYWYRQAAGRGLQLLFYSVGIGQISSEVPQNLSASRPQDRQFILSSKKLLLSDSGFYLCAWSGAGGPGNTIYFGEGSWLTVV.

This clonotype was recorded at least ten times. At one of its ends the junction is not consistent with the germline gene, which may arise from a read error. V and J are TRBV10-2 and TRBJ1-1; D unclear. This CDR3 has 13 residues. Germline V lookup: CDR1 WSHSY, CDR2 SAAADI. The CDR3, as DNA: TGTGCCAGCAGTGTTCGCAGGAACACTGAAGCTTTCTTT. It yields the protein CASSVRRNTEAFF.

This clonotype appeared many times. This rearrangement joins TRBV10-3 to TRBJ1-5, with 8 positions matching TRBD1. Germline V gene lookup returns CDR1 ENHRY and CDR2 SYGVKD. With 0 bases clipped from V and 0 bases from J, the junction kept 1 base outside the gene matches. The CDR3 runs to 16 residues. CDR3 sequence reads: CAISESTGGSNQPQHF. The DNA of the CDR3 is TGTGCCATCAGTGAGTCAACAGGGGGTAGCAATCAGCCCCAGCATTTT.

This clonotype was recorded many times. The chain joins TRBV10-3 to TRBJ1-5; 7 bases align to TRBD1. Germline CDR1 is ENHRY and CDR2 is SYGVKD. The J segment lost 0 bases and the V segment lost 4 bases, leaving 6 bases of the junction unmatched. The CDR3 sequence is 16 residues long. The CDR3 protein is CAISVGDSYSNQPQHF. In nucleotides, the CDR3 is TGTGCCATCAGTGTCGGGGACAGTTATAGCAATCAGCCCCAGCATTTT.

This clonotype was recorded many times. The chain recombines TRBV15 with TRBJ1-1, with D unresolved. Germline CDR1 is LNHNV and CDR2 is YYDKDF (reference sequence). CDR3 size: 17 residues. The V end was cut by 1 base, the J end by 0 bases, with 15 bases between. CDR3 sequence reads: CATSRGSATYMNTEAFF. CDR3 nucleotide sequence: TGTGCCACCAGCAGAGGGTCAGCAACTTACATGAACACTGAAGCTTTCTTT.